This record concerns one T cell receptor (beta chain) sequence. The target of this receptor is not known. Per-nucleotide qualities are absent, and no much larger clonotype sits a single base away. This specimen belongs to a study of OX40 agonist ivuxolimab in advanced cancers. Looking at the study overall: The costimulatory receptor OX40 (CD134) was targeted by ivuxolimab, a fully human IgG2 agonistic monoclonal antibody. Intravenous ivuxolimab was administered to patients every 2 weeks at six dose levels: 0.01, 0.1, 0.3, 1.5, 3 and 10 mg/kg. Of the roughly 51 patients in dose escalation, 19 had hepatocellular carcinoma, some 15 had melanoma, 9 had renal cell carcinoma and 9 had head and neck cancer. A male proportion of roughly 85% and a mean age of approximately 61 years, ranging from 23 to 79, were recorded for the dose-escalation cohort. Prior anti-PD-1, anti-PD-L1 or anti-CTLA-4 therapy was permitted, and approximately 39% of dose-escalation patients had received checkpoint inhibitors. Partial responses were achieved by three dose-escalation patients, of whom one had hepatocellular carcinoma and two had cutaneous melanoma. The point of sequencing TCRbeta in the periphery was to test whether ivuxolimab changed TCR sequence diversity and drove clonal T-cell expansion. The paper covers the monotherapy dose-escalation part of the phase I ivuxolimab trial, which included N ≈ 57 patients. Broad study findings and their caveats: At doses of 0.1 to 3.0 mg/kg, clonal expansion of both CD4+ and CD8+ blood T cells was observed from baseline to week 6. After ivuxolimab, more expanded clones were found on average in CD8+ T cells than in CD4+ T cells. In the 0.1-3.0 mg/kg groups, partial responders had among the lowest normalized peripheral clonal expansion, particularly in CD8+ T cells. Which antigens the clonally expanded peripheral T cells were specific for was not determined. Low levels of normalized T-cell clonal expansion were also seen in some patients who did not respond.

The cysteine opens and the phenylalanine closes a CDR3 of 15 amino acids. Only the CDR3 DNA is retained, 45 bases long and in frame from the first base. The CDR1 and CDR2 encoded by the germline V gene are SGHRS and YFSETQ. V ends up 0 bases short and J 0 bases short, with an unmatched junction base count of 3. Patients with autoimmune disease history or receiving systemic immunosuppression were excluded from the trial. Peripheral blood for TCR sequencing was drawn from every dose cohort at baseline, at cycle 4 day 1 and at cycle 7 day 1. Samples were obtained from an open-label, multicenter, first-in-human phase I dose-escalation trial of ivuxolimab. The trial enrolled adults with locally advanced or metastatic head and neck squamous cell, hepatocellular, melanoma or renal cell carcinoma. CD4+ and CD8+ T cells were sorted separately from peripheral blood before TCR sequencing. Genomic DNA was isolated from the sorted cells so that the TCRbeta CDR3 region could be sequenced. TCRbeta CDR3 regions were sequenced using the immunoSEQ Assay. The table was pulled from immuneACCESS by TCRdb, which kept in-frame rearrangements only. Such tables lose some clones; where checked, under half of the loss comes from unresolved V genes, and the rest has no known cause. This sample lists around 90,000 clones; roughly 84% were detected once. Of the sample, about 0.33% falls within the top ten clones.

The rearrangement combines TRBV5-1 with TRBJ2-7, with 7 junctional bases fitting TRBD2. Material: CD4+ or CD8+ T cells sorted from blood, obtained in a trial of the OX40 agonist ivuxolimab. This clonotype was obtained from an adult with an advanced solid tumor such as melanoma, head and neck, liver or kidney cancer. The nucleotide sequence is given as TGCGCCAGCAGCTTGGGGCGGGGGAGCTCCTACGAGCAGTACTTC. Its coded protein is CASSLGRGSSYEQYF.